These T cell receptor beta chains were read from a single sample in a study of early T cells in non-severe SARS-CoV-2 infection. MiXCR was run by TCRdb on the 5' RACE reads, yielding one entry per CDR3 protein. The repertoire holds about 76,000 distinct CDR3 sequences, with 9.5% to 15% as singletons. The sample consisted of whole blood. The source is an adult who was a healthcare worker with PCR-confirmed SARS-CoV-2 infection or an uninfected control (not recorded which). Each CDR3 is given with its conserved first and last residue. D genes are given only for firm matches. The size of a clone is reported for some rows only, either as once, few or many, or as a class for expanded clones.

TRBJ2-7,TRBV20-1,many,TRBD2,TGCAGTGCCACGAGCGGGAGATTTCGCGAGCAGTACTTC,CSATSGRFREQYF
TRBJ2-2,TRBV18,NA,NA,TGTGCCAGCTCACCAGAGGACACCGGGGAGCTGTTTTTT,CASSPEDTGELFF
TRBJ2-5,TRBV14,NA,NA,TGTGCCAGCAGCCGATCTGAGACCCAGTACTTC,CASSRSETQYF
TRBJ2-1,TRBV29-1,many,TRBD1,TGCAGCGTTGAAGGACAGGGCGGTGAGCAGTTTTTC,CSVEGQGGEQFF
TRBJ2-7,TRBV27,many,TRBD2,TGTGCCAGCAGTCCGACTAGCAATATCGACGAGCAGTACTTC,CASSPTSNIDEQYF
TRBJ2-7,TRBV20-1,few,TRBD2,TGCAGTGCTAGCGAAAGACTAGCGGGACGGCAGTACTTC,CSASERLAGRQYF
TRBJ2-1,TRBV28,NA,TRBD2,TGTGCCAGCAGGGGTCTAGCGGGGGTATCCTACAATGAGCAGTTCTTC,CASRGLAGVSYNEQFF
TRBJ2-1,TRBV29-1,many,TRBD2,TGCAGCGCCTCTAGCGGGAGTGTGAATGAGCAGTTCTTC,CSASSGSVNEQFF
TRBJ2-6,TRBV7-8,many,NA,TGTGCCAGCAGCTTAGGGCACTCTGGGGCCAACGTCCTGACTTTC,CASSLGHSGANVLTF
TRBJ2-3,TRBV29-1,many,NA,TGCAGCGTCGGGTGGGACGACGATACGCAGTATTTT,CSVGWDDDTQYF
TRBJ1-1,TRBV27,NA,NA,TGTGCCAGCAGTTACGATGCAGGGGCGCGGGTGGCTGAAGCTTTCTTT,CASSYDAGARVAEAFF
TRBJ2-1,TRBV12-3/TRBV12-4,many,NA,TGTGCCAGCAGTACACTAGGTAACTCCTACAATGAGCAGTTCTTC,CASSTLGNSYNEQFF
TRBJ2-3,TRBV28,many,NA,TGTGCCAGCAGTTTAGGGGGCCTAGCGGTTATCACAGATACGCAGTATTTT,CASSLGGLAVITDTQYF
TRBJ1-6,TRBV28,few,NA,TGTGCCAGCGAGCGGACCAATTCACCCCTCCACTTT,CASERTNSPLHF